This TCR beta chain derives from a study of CD8+ T cells in alopecia areata. This clone was counted a few times. After isolation, RNA underwent reverse transcription to generate cDNA as the sequencing template. This table comes from immunoSEQ multiplex PCR, and its TCRdb copy is limited to in-frame clones, with some not included. The data show about 220,000 clones, about 50% seen once. CDR3 length: 14 amino acids. Per the germline V gene, CDR1 is SGHTA and CDR2 is FQGNSA. The junction had 2 bases not matched to a gene; V was cut back by 4 bases and J by 1 base. The treatment: oral pan-JAK inhibitor, 5-10 mg twice daily. Sorted populations comprised CD4+ and CD8+ T cells obtained from PBMCs.

The chain carries TRBV7-2 and TRBJ2-3; TRBD2 matches at 7 bases. The receptor's source is a human donor with alopecia areata. The source was CD4+ T cells sorted from blood, collected at week 4, from a patient treated with tofacitinib. CDR3 DNA sequence: TGTGCCAGCAGCTGGAGCGGGGGCACAGATACGCAGTATTTT. It specifies CASSWSGGTDTQYF.